This TCR beta chain was retrieved from a study of control samples from healthy donors and cancer patients. Clones were sequenced by immunoSEQ multiplex PCR, and TCRdb holds only the in-frame ones, with some missing. The data show approximately 190,000 clones, roughly nine tenths seen once. CDR1 MRHNA and CDR2 SNTAGT come from the germline V gene. V lost 6 bases to trimming and J lost 0 bases, with 15 bases between them. This CDR3 contains 16 residues. The chain carries TRBV6-4 and TRBJ1-3; unclear D gene. The sample taken for sequencing was blood. This sequence was found in a man aged 30-40 years in good health. CDR3 DNA: TGTGCCAGCAGGATCAAGCAAACCCGCTCTGGAAACACCATATATTTT. Translated: CASRIKQTRSGNTIYF.